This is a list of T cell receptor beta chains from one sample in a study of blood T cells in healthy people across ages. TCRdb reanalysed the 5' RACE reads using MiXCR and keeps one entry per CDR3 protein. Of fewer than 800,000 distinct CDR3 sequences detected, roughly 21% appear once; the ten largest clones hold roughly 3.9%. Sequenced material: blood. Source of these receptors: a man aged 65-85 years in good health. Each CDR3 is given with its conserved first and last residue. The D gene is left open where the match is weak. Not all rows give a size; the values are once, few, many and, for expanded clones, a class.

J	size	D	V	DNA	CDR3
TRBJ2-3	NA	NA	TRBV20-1	TGCAGTGGTCAGGGTTCAGTCCGCACAGATACGCAGTATTTT	CSGQGSVRTDTQYF
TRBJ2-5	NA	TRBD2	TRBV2	TGTGCCAGCACCTGGACTAGCGGGGGCCAAGAGACCCAGTACTTC	CASTWTSGGQETQYF
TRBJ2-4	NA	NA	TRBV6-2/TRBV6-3	TGTGCCAGCAGCTGGACTCTCGGTAACATTCAGTACTTC	CASSWTLGNIQYF
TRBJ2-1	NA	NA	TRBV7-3	TGTGCCAGCAGCTTAAGGGCGGACAACTACAATGAGCAGTTCTTC	CASSLRADNYNEQFF
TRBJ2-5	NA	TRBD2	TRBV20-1	TGCAGTGGCTTAGCGGGAGGGATGGAGACCCAGTACTTC	CSGLAGGMETQYF
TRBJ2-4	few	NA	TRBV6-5	TGTGCCAGCAGTTACGGGAAGGGGGGTTTAGCCAAAAACATTCAGTACTTC	CASSYGKGGLAKNIQYF
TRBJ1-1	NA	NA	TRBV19	TGTGCCAGTGGTAACAGGGTGAACACTGAAGCTTTCTTT	CASGNRVNTEAFF
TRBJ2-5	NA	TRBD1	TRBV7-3	TGTGCCAGCAGCTCAACCGGGACAGGCCAAGAGACCCAGTACTTC	CASSSTGTGQETQYF
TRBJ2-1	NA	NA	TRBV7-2	TGTGCCAGCAGCTTAGCCACAGCACGTAACAATGAGCAGTTCTTC	CASSLATARNNEQFF
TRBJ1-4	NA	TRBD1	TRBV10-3	TGTGCCATCAGTGACAGGGGGGATGAAAAACTGTTTTTT	CAISDRGDEKLFF
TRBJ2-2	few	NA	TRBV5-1	TGCGCCAGCAGAGGCACTCTGAACACCGGGGAGCTGTTTTTT	CASRGTLNTGELFF
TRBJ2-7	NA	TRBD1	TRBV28	TGTGCCAGCAGTTTGGATGACAGGGTGGGCGAGCAGTACTTC	CASSLDDRVGEQYF
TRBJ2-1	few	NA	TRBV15	TGTGCCACCAGCAGCGACCCGTACAATGAGCAGTTCTTC	CATSSDPYNEQFF
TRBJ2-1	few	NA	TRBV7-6	TGTGCCAGCAGCCTAACTCCGGGACGGTACAATGAGCAGTTCTTC	CASSLTPGRYNEQFF
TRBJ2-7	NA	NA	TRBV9	TGTGCCAGCAGCGCCGGACTCGCGGCAGGGCTCTACGAGCAGTACTTC	CASSAGLAAGLYEQYF
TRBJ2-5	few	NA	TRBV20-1	TGCAGTGCTAGGGTGTATGGAAAAGACCAAGAGACCCAGTACTTC	CSARVYGKDQETQYF
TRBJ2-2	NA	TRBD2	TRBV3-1	TGTGCCAGCAGCCAAGGGACTAGCGGGAACACCGGGGAGCTGTTTTTT	CASSQGTSGNTGELFF
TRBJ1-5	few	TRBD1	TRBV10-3	TGTGCCATCAGTTCAGGGGGGGACAATCAGCCCCAGCATTTT	CAISSGGDNQPQHF
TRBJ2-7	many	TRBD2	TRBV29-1	TGCAGCGTTGAAGGTACCGGGACTAGGTCCTACGAGCAGTACTTC	CSVEGTGTRSYEQYF
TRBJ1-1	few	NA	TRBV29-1	TGCAGCGTTGAAAGGACCTCGGGAACTGAAGCTTTCTTT	CSVERTSGTEAFF
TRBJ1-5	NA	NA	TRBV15	TGTGCCACCAGCAGAGTTCGAACCCAGGGCGACCAGCCCCAGCATTTT	CATSRVRTQGDQPQHF
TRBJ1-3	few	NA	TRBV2	TGTGCCAGCAGGACCTCTGGAAACACCATATATTTT	CASRTSGNTIYF
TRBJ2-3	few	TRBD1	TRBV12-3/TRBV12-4	TGTGCCAGCAGTTACGGACAGGCCAAAGGCACAGATACGCAGTATTTT	CASSYGQAKGTDTQYF
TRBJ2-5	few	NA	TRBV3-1	TGTGCCAGCAGCCGCCGCGGGGCGCAACAAGAGACCCAGTACTTC	CASSRRGAQQETQYF
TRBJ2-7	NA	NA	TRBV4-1	TGCGCCAGCAGCCAAGATCTAAGCTCCTACGAGCAGTACTTC	CASSQDLSSYEQYF
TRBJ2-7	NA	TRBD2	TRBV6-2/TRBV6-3	TGTGCCAGCAGTTACGGGGGACTAGCGGGTGGCTCCTACGAGCAGTACTTC	CASSYGGLAGGSYEQYF
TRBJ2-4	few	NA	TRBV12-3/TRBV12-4	TGTGCCAGCAGTAACCCTCCCTTAGCCAAAAACATTCAGTACTTC	CASSNPPLAKNIQYF
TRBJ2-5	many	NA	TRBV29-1	TGCAGCGTTTCGGGCGCGTACCAAGAGACCCAGTACTTC	CSVSGAYQETQYF
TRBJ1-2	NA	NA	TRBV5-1	TGCGCCAGCAGCCCTGGCACGGGAGACCCCGCTGGCTACACCTTC	CASSPGTGDPAGYTF
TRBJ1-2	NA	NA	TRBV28	TGTGCCAGCAGTTTGGTGGGGGCTGGCGGCTACACCTTC	CASSLVGAGGYTF
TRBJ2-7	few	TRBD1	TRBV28	TGTGCCAGCACAGGGGGCGCTGCCTACAAGCAGTACTTC	CASTGGAAYKQYF
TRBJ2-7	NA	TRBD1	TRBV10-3	TGTGCCATCAGTGAGACGGGTGCAGGGGGCGACGAGCAGTACTTC	CAISETGAGGDEQYF
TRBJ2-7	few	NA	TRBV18	TGTGCCAGCTCACCGGCGCAGATCTCCTACGAGCAGTACTTC	CASSPAQISYEQYF
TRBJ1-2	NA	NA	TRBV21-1	TGTGCCAGCAGCGCACCGCATGCCGGGGAGAGGAACTATGGCTACACCTTC	CASSAPHAGERNYGYTF
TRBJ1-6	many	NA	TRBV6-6	TGTGCCAGCAGTTACCTGGACATTGATAATTCACCCCTCCACTTT	CASSYLDIDNSPLHF
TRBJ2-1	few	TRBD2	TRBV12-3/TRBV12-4	TGTGCCAGCAGTCCGTGGACTAGCGGGAGGTATTACAATGAGCAGTTCTTC	CASSPWTSGRYYNEQFF
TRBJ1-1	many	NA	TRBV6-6	TGTGCCAGCAGTTACTCGAAAGGGAACACTGAAGCTTTCTTT	CASSYSKGNTEAFF
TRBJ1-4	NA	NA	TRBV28	TGTGCCAGCAGAAGGCCGGGTGGGGGGAATGAAAAACTGTTTTTT	CASRRPGGGNEKLFF
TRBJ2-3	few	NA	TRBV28	TGTGCCAGCAGTTTATGGCAGGGGAGACGGGAAGGGGATACGCAGTATTTT	CASSLWQGRREGDTQYF
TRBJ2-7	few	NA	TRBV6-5	TGTGCCAGCAGTTACTCGACAGGACTAGTGGTATACGAGCAGTACTTC	CASSYSTGLVVYEQYF
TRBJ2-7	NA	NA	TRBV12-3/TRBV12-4	TGTGCCAGCAGCCTCGGGATAAACGAGCAGTACTTC	CASSLGINEQYF
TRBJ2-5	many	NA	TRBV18	TGTGCCAGCAGTCCCTCGGAGACCCAGTACTTC	CASSPSETQYF
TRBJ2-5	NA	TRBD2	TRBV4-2	TGTGCCAGCAGCTGGGAGGCGGGAGGCATCCAAGAGACCCAGTACTTC	CASSWEAGGIQETQYF
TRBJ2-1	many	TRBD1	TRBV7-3	TGTGCCAGCAGCTCCGGGACAGGGGACAATGAGCAGTTCTTC	CASSSGTGDNEQFF
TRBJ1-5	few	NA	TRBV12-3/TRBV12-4	TGTGCCAGCAGTCCCGGATCCGGCAATCAGCCCCAGCATTTT	CASSPGSGNQPQHF
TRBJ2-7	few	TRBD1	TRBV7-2	TGTGCCAGCAGCTTAGTACAGGGGGGCTCCTACGAGCAGTACTTC	CASSLVQGGSYEQYF
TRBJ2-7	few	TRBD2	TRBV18	TGTGCCAGCTCACCAGGAAGCGGGAGCTACGAGCAGTACTTC	CASSPGSGSYEQYF
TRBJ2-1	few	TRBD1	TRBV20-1	TGCAGTGCTACATGGGACAGATACAATGAGCAGTTCTTC	CSATWDRYNEQFF
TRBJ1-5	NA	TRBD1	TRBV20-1	TGCAGTGCTTCTTCTACAGGGGAGGGGTTCAATCAGCCCCAGCATTTT	CSASSTGEGFNQPQHF
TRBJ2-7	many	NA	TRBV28	TGTGCCAGCAGTTCCCGGGACACTACCTACGAGCAGTACTTC	CASSSRDTTYEQYF